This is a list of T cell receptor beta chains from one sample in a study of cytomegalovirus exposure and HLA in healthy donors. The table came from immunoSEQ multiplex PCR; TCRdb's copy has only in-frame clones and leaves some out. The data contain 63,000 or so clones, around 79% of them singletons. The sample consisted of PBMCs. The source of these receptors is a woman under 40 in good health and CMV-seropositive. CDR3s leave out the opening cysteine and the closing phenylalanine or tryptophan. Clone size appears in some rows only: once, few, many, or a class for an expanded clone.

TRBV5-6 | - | ASMPRGPTPYGYT
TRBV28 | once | ASSDRGYT
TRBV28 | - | ASSLGGDLMNTEAF
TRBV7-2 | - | ASSRLYEQY
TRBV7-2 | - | ASSLRQGGEKLF
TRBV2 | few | ASRGDRNTGELF
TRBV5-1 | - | ASSGGTGGNGELF
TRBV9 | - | ASSPGPGGMNTEAF
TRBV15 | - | ATSRASGNEQY
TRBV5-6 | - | ASSSTGAGYNEQF
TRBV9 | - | ASSPGGGVAEAF
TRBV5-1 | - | ASSDNIADTQY
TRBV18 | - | ASSPKAGAGSDTEAF
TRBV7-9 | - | SSSPRGVNTEAF
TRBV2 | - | ASTDGTGVTYEQY
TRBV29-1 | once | SVRGRASYEQY
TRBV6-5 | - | ASSYGTQGSTEAF
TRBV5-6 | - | ASSLDGQGRTQY
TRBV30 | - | AWSNGQGGYGYT
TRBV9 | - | ASSVTGTGVAGTQY
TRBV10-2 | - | ASSARHRDRNSPLH
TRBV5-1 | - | ASSLGEGVPSYEQY
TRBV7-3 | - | ASSRLGQGTEQF
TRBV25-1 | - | ASSSGTNTGELF
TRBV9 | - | ASSVSTSGIHEQF
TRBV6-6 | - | AGARQGSNQPQH
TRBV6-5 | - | ASQGTNYGYT
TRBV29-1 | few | SVERWGGTEAF
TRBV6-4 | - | ASSVGLAGVDEQF
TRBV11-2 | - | ASSLMDSYEQY
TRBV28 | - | ASSLTGGANNEQF
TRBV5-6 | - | ASSFRGFEETQY
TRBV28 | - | ASSFKPTPGRLSYEQY
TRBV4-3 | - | ASREVESDTQY
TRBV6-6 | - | ASTARGLGNQPQH
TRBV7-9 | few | ASSHGTGSYNEQF
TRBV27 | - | ASSRQGEHTDTQY
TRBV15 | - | ATSRRQALNTEAF
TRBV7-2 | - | ASSLVGVRLAVSSYEQY
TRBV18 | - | ASSPWASSRETQY
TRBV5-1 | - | ASRSVGPNEQF
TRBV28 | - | ASGGRQGLAQAEQY
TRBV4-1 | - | ASSPPPGLASGPSTDTQY
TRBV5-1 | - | ASSPAGTYRELF
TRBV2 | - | ASSEWGRGGNQPQH
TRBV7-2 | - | ASSLVSSAYEQY
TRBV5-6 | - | ASSGGQYGYT
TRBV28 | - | ASRRPSYNSPLH
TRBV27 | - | ASSLGPGLSSGNTIY
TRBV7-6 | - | ASSLGRGNQPQH
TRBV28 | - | ASSLMETGGGDTQY
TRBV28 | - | ASRDSSTDTQY
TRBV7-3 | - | ASSAKRDRGTDTQY